The sequence of this T cell receptor (beta chain) was determined in a study of blood T cell repertoires in COVID-19. Study-wide context: Acute and convalescent COVID-19 specimens originated in the United States, Italy and Spain. PBMCs, B-cell-depleted T cells, or T cells were the source of the cDNA or gDNA that made up the material.

The authors' processing: The assay estimated nucleated cells by amplifying reference gene primers. Measured with immunoSEQ multiplex PCR; TCRdb has only the in-frame clones, and not every one. D and trimming were read from the DNA, whereas the V and J calls and clone size are those reported in that table. The sample records about 120,000 clones, around 90% being singletons. This CDR3 has 14 residues. Germline CDR1 and CDR2: LGHDT and YNNKEL (reference sequence). After removal of 6 bases from V and 2 bases from J, the junction contained 6 bases not matched to a gene. Seattle patients were enrolled during active infection and followed longitudinally.

This receptor was obtained from a woman aged 55-69 years with COVID-19, enrolled during active disease. The chain links TRBV3-1 (or the pseudogene TRBV3-2) to TRBJ1-1; 7 bases are shared with TRBD1. The sequenced sample consisted of peripheral blood. In DNA form, the CDR3 reads TGTGCCAGCAGAGAGACAGGGAGCAACACTGAAGCTTTCTTT. Its translation is CASRETGSNTEAFF.